This T cell receptor (beta chain) was identified in a study of T cell repertoires in ileal Crohn's disease (dated by TCRdb to the late 2010s). For the wider study: At the time of surgery, around a third of patients were active smokers, and the median duration of disease was about 8.5 years. Every patient underwent surgery because of a complication, which was stricturing disease in about 61% of cases and penetrating disease in 39%. About half of the patients received postoperative therapy: ten to eleven received thiopurines and roughly 19 received anti-TNF agents. TCR repertoire analysis was done in about 59 Crohn's disease patients from a prospective multicentre cohort. The study was conducted in parallel with a multicentre cohort built to find predictors of early endoscopic recurrence after ileocolonic resection. A Rutgeerts score above i0 was used to define endoscopic postoperative recurrence. The study sequenced fewer than 200 mucosal samples from around 57 patients, taken at several locations on the surgical specimen and at postoperative endoscopy. Overall study results and their limits: Higher percentages of high-frequency clones at the time of surgery were linked to endoscopic recurrence, and every patient with clonality above 26.8% (18/57) had recurrence. Compared with CD4 T cells, sorted CD8 T cells contained more high-frequency clones, which suggests that the mucosal expansions were mostly CD8. A significantly higher proportion of clonal expansions was observed in active smokers at surgery than in non-smokers (roughly 27% vs 19%, p=0.02). Only a subgroup of patients, of unstated size, had their mucosal CD4 and CD8 T cells sorted and sequenced.

For commercial TCRB immunosequencing, five hundred nanograms of biopsy DNA were submitted for each sample. Adaptive Biotechnology amplified the CDR3 regions from genomic DNA with a two-step multiplex PCR designed to control amplification bias. Primers for every V and J gene segment were used in the first PCR, and barcodes and Illumina adapters were added in the second PCR. CDR3 libraries were sequenced using an Illumina instrument. The source study handled its data this way. The analysis used both the pipelines supplied by the vendor and custom analysis of the raw data in R/Bioconductor with R version 3.3.0. Clonality, ranging from 0 to 1, was calculated as the inverse of the normalised Shannon entropy of all productive clones. High-frequency clones were defined as the share of the repertoire occupied by the top 100 clones, with only clones passing a 95% confidence test being retained. The Simpson index measured repertoire diversity, and the Morisita-Horn index measured overlap between samples. TCRdb took this table from immuneACCESS and kept in-frame rearrangements with V and J called. Such tables lack part of the clones; where checked against another copy, unresolved V genes explain under half of the gap, and the rest is unexplained. V, J and clone size are taken as reported in that table, and D and trimming were inferred from the DNA itself. Counted in this sample were roughly 31,000 clones; about four fifths of them appeared once. The leading ten clones occupy around 20% of the sample.

To be eligible, patients had to be adults with ileal or ileocolonic Crohn's disease and an indication for ileocolonic resection. Whole ileal mucosal biopsies were kept frozen at -80 degrees C prior to DNA extraction. Genomic DNA was extracted from frozen whole biopsies using a TRizol-based method and was quantified with a NanoDrop 2000 spectrophotometer. The CDR3 covers 15 residues, taking in both the cysteine and the phenylalanine. Here the CDR3 DNA is all that survives: 45 bases in frame from base 1. Germline trimming: 8 bases from V, 4 bases from J; junction bases outside gene matches: 12. Sequences LNHDA (CDR1) and SQIVND (CDR2) are obtained from the germline V gene (reference sequence). As for this clone: Its antigen is currently not known. Base qualities are not at hand, and no much larger clone is one base apart.

The chain links TRBV19 with TRBJ2-5; TRBD1 matches 8 bases in the middle. This clonotype was sampled from an adult with Crohn's disease. The source material was ileal tissue. The CDR3 reads CASSDRGLLRETQYF. The nucleotide sequence reads TGTGCCAGTTCAGACAGGGGATTATTGAGAGAGACCCAGTACTTC.